Shown below are 5 T cell receptor beta chains from a single sample sequenced in a study of vaccination and CD4 T cells after COVID-19. These receptors' targets are unknown. Sequenced with the Oncomine TCR Beta short-read assay was DNA taken from cultured CD4+ T cells. In TCRdb, the PCR reads were re-called with MiXCR into one record per CDR3 protein. The sample contains about 7,600 distinct CDR3 sequences, around 66% of which appear only once. Treatment denoted: roughly ten-day PBMC culture with coronavirus spike peptide pools or control peptides (ViraFEST assay). The sample consisted of cultured CD4+ T cells from blood, taken after SARS-CoV-2 vaccination. Receptor source: a human donor with COVID-19.

The J gene is TRBJ1-2, the V gene TRBV15, with 8 nucleotides matching TRBD1. The CDR3 consists of 16 residues. Germline lookup yields CDR1 LNHNV and CDR2 YYDKDF (reference sequence). The V gene end was trimmed by 0 bases and the J gene end by 2 bases; junction bases not matched to a gene: 5. The CDR3: CATSREDRAKNYGYTF. In DNA form, the CDR3 reads TGTGCCACCAGCAGAGAGGACAGGGCAAAAAACTATGGCTACACCTTC.

The rearrangement links TRBV7-6 to TRBJ1-4; weak D call: TRBD1 (6 bases). V was cut by 5 bases and J by 8 bases, with 15 bases left in between. Per the germline V gene, CDR1 is SGHVS and CDR2 is FNYEAQ. This CDR3 contains 14 residues. The CDR3: CASSRGVRGEKLFF. CDR3 bases: TGTGCCAGCAGCCGGGGGGTTAGGGGGGAAAAACTGTTTTTT.

This clonotype showed up just once. In DNA, the CDR3 is TGTGCCAGCAGCCGCAATCAGCCCCAGCATTTT. As protein: CASSRNQPQHF. V is TRBV5-8 and J is TRBJ1-5; D is unresolved. Trimming pared 4 bases from V and 2 bases from J, leaving 1 base between. Germline assignment: CDR1 SGHTS and CDR2 YDEGEE. The CDR3 extends over 11 amino acids.

The chain is built from TRBV7-9 and TRBJ2-5, with a possible D match to TRBD2 (7 bases). V was trimmed by 5 bases and J by 5 bases, leaving 15 bases between them. The CDR3 has 14 amino acids. Per the germline V gene, CDR1 is SEHNR and CDR2 is FQNEAQ (reference sequence). For the CDR3, the DNA is TGTGCCAGCAGCACACAGGGAGGGCCGGAGACCCAGTACTTC. This gives the protein CASSTQGGPETQYF.

The chain couples TRBV20-1 to TRBJ2-3; D is possibly TRBD1 (6 bases). CDR3 length: 14 amino acids. The germline V gene encodes CDR1 DFQATT and CDR2 SNEGSKA (reference sequence). The CDR3 nucleotides are TGCAGCGTTAAACAGGGTTCGGGCACAGATACGCAGTATTTT. This codes for CSVKQGSGTDTQYF.